The T cell receptor beta chain described here comes from a study of blood T cell repertoires in COVID-19. Study background: Some COVID-19 samples were acute and others convalescent; all came from the United States, Italy and Spain. T cells, B-cell-depleted T cells, or PBMCs provided the cDNA or gDNA that served as material.

Authors' processing steps: Amplifying reference gene primers gave estimates of nucleated cell counts. Profiled with immunoSEQ multiplex PCR; TCRdb holds only in-frame clones, not every one. Clone size and V and J calls were adopted from that table, with D and trimming inferred from the DNA. Of some 150,000 clones listed, roughly 79% were seen once; the top ten hold roughly 7.7%. Trimming took 10 bases from V and 5 from J, leaving 14 bases between them. From germline, CDR1 is WSHSY and CDR2 SAAADI. This CDR3 has 12 residues. The chain uses TRBV10-2 and TRBJ2-5; D is possibly TRBD1 (7 bases). The sample was peripheral blood. The clonotype originates from a human donor with acute or convalescent COVID-19. The donor label of this sample is uncertain. CDR3 sequence reads: CATSTGRETQYF. The CDR3 region has the DNA TGCGCCACCTCGACAGGGAGGGAGACCCAGTACTTC.